The T cell receptor (beta chain) under discussion was sequenced for a study of blood T cell repertoires in COVID-19. In the study overall: Some COVID-19 samples were acute and others convalescent; all came from the United States, Italy and Spain. Sources were T cells, B-cell-depleted T cells, or PBMCs; the material itself was cDNA or gDNA.

V was pared by 4 bases and J by 4 bases, with 10 bases of the junction left unmatched. CDR1 is ENHRY, CDR2 SYGVKD, per germline. The CDR3 loop spans 15 amino acids. Study processing details: Reference gene primers were amplified, and this amplification served to estimate nucleated cell counts. The protocol was immunoSEQ multiplex PCR, while the TCRdb copy is restricted to in-frame clones and leaves out a portion. V and J calls and clone size are those listed in that table; D and trimming were worked out from the DNA. Found here are some 350,000 clones, 85% to 90% of them singletons; the top ten hold around 7%.

This receptor was identified in a man younger than 35 with active or convalescent COVID-19. This sequence joins TRBV10-3 and TRBJ2-7; 7 bases map to TRBD2. The sequenced material came from peripheral blood. Here the CDR3 reads CAISAGASGWYEQYF. DNA for the CDR3: TGTGCCATCAGTGCCGGGGCTAGCGGATGGTACGAGCAGTACTTC.